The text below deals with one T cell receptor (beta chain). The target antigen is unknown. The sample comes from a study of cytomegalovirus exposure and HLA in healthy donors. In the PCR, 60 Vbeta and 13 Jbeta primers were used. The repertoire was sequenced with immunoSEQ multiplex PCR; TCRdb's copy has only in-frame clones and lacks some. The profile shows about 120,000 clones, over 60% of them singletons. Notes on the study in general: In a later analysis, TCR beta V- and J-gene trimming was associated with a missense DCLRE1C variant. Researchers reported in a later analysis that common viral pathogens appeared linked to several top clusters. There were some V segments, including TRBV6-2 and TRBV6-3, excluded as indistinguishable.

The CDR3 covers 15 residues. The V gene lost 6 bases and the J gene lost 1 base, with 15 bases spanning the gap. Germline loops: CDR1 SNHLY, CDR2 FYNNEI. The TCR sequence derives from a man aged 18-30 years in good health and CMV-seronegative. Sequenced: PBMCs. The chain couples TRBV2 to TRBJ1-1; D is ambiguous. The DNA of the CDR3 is TGTGCCAGCAGCGCTCTCCGGGAGCCGAACACTGAAGCTTTCTTT. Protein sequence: CASSALREPNTEAFF.